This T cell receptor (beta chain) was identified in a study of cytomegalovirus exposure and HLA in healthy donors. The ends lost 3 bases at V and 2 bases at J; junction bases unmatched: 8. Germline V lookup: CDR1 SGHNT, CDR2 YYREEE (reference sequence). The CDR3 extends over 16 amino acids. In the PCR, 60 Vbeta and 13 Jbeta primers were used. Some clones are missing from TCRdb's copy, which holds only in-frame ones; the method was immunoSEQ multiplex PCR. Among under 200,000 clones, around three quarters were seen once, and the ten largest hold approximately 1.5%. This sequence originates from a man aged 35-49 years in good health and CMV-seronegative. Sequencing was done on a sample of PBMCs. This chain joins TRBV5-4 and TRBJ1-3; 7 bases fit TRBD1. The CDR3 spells CASSSVQGTAGNTIYF. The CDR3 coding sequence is TGTGCCAGCAGCTCGGTACAGGGGACTGCTGGAAACACCATATATTTT.